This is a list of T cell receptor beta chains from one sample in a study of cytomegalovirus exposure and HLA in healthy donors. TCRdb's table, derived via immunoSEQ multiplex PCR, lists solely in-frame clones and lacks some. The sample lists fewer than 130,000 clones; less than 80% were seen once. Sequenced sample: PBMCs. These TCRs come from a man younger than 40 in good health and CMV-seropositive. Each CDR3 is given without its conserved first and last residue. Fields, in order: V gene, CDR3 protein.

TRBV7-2 ASSLRQGWAPLH
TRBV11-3 ASSLGSLGASYGYT
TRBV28 ATPDRGRNGYT
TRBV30 AWSALYRGQEGYT
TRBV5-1 ASRTGQERNGYT
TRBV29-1 AGGDTQY
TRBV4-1 ASSQETGGQETQY
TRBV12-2 ASRLTRDRGRAGAKNIQY
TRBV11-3 ASSAGQETQY
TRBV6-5 ASSLAGGVYEQY
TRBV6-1 ASSEAGTLSGYT
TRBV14 ASSHGWEQF
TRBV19 ASSIWGDTEAF
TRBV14 ASSQSTSGGREQY
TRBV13 ASSHLAGGRTDTQY
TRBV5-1 ASSLLSGEETQY
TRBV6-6 ASSESITEAF
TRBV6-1 ASRATSGNTIY
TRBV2 ASSSSRQPQH
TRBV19 ASGTSGGPYEQY
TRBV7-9 ASSSRQFYEQY
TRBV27 ASRTGNYYEQY